This T cell receptor (beta chain) was observed in a study of blood T cells in healthy people across ages. The study, taken as a whole, reports: Any changes in expanded clonotypes were possibly confounded, as donor CMV status remained unknown. TCR beta diversity was tightly associated with the proportion of naive T cells. Long-lived donors exceeded aged donors in naive CD4+ cells and diversity.

A second about 7 to 12 cycle PCR used barcoded and J-beta primers. TCRdb reprocessed the 5' RACE reads with MiXCR, giving one entry per CDR3 protein. The data hold roughly 1,800,000 distinct CDR3 sequences, with about 50% observed a single time. This clonotype was seen a single time. Its cognate antigen is unknown. CDR1 is MNHEY, CDR2 SVGAGI, per germline. This CDR3 is 15 amino acids long. What was sequenced was blood. The sequence was collected from a woman aged 40 to 50 in good health. J is TRBJ2-7 and V is TRBV6-5; 8 bases align to TRBD1. Judging by the DNA end, TRBJ2-4 fits better; the J call may be wrong. CDR3 amino acids: CASSYRGTGVNIQYF. The DNA for the CDR3 is TGTGCCAGCAGTTACCGAGGGACAGGCGTAAACATTCAGTACTTC.